This is a list of T cell receptor beta chains from one sample in a study of CD8 T cells in Susac syndrome. Each CDR3 protein gets one entry after TCRdb re-called the immunoSEQ multiplex PCR reads with MiXCR. Here the sample spans about 250,000 distinct CDR3 sequences, 93% being singletons. Input material: CD4+ T cells from PBMCs. All receptors derive from a human donor with multiple sclerosis. The CDR3 runs from the conserved cysteine through the conserved F or W. The order of the fields is V gene, D gene, clone size, J gene, CDR3 DNA, CDR3 protein. D genes are given only for firm matches. Clone size is shown for a subset of rows, as once, few, many or a class of expanded clone.

>TRBV6-1|TRBD1|.|TRBJ2-7
TGTGCCAGCAGTGAAGCTCGACAGGGCACTGTGCAGTACTTC
CASSEARQGTVQYF
>TRBV20-1|TRBD1|.|TRBJ1-1
TGCAGTGCCGAGCCAACAGGGGCGACGAACACTGAAGCTTTCTTT
CSAEPTGATNTEAFF
>TRBV6-1|.|.|TRBJ1-1
TGTGCCAGCAGAGGGGACAAACGGGGGGCTTTCTTT
CASRGDKRGAFF
>TRBV12-3/TRBV12-4|.|.|TRBJ1-2
TGTGCCAGCAGTCCCGCCTGGAGGGCATACACCTTC
CASSPAWRAYTF
>TRBV29-1|.|once|TRBJ2-4
TGCAGCGTTGCCGGGACACACGATGAGGCGGACAAAAACATTCAGTACTTC
CSVAGTHDEADKNIQYF
>TRBV7-2|.|.|TRBJ2-6
TGTGCCAGCAGCTTAGAAACGGGACGCCACTCTGGGGCCAACGTCCTGACTTTC
CASSLETGRHSGANVLTF
>TRBV14|TRBD1|.|TRBJ2-7
TGTGCCAGCAGCCCCTCAGGGGGCTGGGGCGAGCAGTACTTC
CASSPSGGWGEQYF
>TRBV23-1|TRBD1|.|TRBJ1-2
TGCGCCAGCAGTCATGGGGACAGGGCGAATGGCTACACCTTC
CASSHGDRANGYTF
>TRBV28|.|.|TRBJ2-7
TGTGCCAGCAGTCTCGGGTCGCTCTCCAACGAGCAGTACTTC
CASSLGSLSNEQYF
>TRBV12-3/TRBV12-4|.|.|TRBJ2-4
TGTGCCAGCAGTTTAGCTGGCATGGACATTCAGTACTTC
CASSLAGMDIQYF
>TRBV30|.|.|TRBJ2-1
TGTGCCTGGAGTGTACGACGGACTCACAATGAGCAGTTCTTC
CAWSVRRTHNEQFF
>TRBV10-3|.|.|TRBJ2-7
TGTGCCATCAAGGGCGGGGACCCCTACGAGCAGTACTTC
CAIKGGDPYEQYF
>TRBV24-1|.|.|TRBJ2-4
TGTGCCACCAGTGAACACGGACAGAAAAACATTCAGTACTTC
CATSEHGQKNIQYF
>TRBV5-4|.|.|TRBJ1-1
TGTGCCAGCAGCTTGGCACCGGCAGGGATAATGAACACTGAAGCTTTCTTT
CASSLAPAGIMNTEAFF
>TRBV12-3/TRBV12-4|.|.|TRBJ2-1
TGTGCCAGCAGTTTACCTTCACGGGGACGCTATATCTTC
CASSLPSRGRYIF
>TRBV20-1|.|.|TRBJ1-1
TGCAGTGCTGTCCGACGGGGGAACACTGAAGCTTTCTTT
CSAVRRGNTEAFF
>TRBV6-1|.|once|TRBJ2-6
TGTGCCAGCAGCAACGGGTCCTCTGGGGCCAACGTCCTGACTTTC
CASSNGSSGANVLTF
>TRBV9|.|.|TRBJ1-1
TGTGCCAGCAGCGCAGGTGGGATTGTGAACACTGAAGCTTTCTTT
CASSAGGIVNTEAFF
>TRBV29-1|TRBD1|.|TRBJ1-1
TGCAGCGTTGAGGGGCAGGGGGCCGTGAACACTGAAGCTTTCTTT
CSVEGQGAVNTEAFF
>TRBV5-6|TRBD1|.|TRBJ1-6
TGTGCCAGCAGCCTTCGGGTGGGACAGGGCTATTCACCCCTCCACTTT
CASSLRVGQGYSPLHF
>TRBV6-2/TRBV6-3|.|.|TRBJ2-7
TGTGCCAGCAGTTACCTCCGGAATCCCTACGAGCAGTACTTC
CASSYLRNPYEQYF
>TRBV29-1|.|.|TRBJ1-1
TGCAGCGTTGAAGAGTTTGCGAACACTGAAGCTTTCTTT
CSVEEFANTEAFF
>TRBV5-4|.|.|TRBJ2-1
TGTGCCAGCAGCCAAGTTCCGCTCAGGGAGCAGTTCTTC
CASSQVPLREQFF
>TRBV4-2|TRBD1|.|TRBJ1-6
TGTGCCAGCAGCCAAGGGGAGGGGGCAAATTCACCCCTCCACTTT
CASSQGEGANSPLHF
>TRBV6-5|.|.|TRBJ1-3
TGTGCCAGCAGTCCTGGACGGCTCTCTGGAAACACCATATATTTT
CASSPGRLSGNTIYF
>TRBV6-5|TRBD2|.|TRBJ2-3
TGTGCCAGCAGCCCGGGGGGGCCAAGAGATACGCAGTATTTT
CASSPGGPRDTQYF
>TRBV2|TRBD1|.|TRBJ1-1
TGTGCCAGCACCCTCGGGACAGGGTCGGCTTTCTTT
CASTLGTGSAFF
>TRBV29-1|.|.|TRBJ1-1
TGCAGCGTTGGGACAGCAACTAACACTGAAGCTTTCTTT
CSVGTATNTEAFF
>TRBV29-1|TRBD1|.|TRBJ1-1
TGCAGCGTTGCCCGCGGGTGGACAGGGGGCACTGAAGCTTTCTTT
CSVARGWTGGTEAFF
>TRBV6-5|TRBD1|.|TRBJ1-1
TGTGCCAGCAGTCAACAGGGGCCGAACACTGAAGCTTTCTTT
CASSQQGPNTEAFF
>TRBV7-3|.|.|TRBJ1-1
TGTGCCAGCAGCTTAACGAGTAACACTGAAGCTTTCTTT
CASSLTSNTEAFF
>TRBV5-6|.|.|TRBJ2-1
TGTGCCAGCAGCTTGGGCGGGGACAATGAGCAGTTCTTC
CASSLGGDNEQFF
>TRBV6-1|.|.|TRBJ2-2
TGTGCCAGCAGTGAAGCGCCCCGTACCGGGGAGCTGTTTTTT
CASSEAPRTGELFF
>TRBV30|TRBD1|.|TRBJ2-7
TGTGCCTGGAGTCGAGGGGACAGGGGGCCTATCGAGCAGTACTTC
CAWSRGDRGPIEQYF
>TRBV6-2/TRBV6-3|.|.|TRBJ2-7
TGTGCCAGCAGTTATAACCCCTCCTACGAGCAGTACTTC
CASSYNPSYEQYF
>TRBV6-1|.|few|TRBJ1-2
TGTGCCAGCAGTGTTCGTCATAACTATGGCTACACCTTC
CASSVRHNYGYTF
>TRBV12-5|TRBD1|.|TRBJ2-7
TGTGCTAGTGGTTTGAGGGACAGGCCGACGGCGCTCTACGAGCAGTACTTC
CASGLRDRPTALYEQYF
>TRBV5-1|.|.|TRBJ2-3
TGCGCCAGCAGCTTAGGTGGGGGACCGAACACAGATACGCAGTATTTT
CASSLGGGPNTDTQYF
>TRBV4-2|.|.|TRBJ2-3
TGTGCCAGCAGCCTTGGTGAGTGGACGGACCGCACAGATACGCAGTATTTT
CASSLGEWTDRTDTQYF
>TRBV28|.|.|TRBJ1-2
TGTGCCAGCAGTAGTTCTTCACTGGGGGTCTATGGCTACACCTTC
CASSSSSLGVYGYTF
>TRBV4-1|.|.|TRBJ1-2
TGCGCCAGCAGCCAAGATCTTGCGGGGGCGACGGGGGATTATGGCTACACCTTC
CASSQDLAGATGDYGYTF
>TRBV14|.|.|TRBJ2-1
TGTGCCAGCAGCCAAGTGGACAGCCATGAGCAGTTCTTC
CASSQVDSHEQFF
>TRBV6-5|.|.|TRBJ1-1
TGTGCCAGCAGTTCGATGGGATCAGGCGAAGCTTTCTTT
CASSSMGSGEAFF
>TRBV12-3/TRBV12-4|.|once|TRBJ2-7
TGTGCCAGCAGTTTGGGTAGATCGGCCTACGAGCAGTACTTC
CASSLGRSAYEQYF
>TRBV28|.|.|TRBJ2-2
TGTGCCAGCAACTATGGTCGTCTTGACACCCCGAACACCGGGGAGCTGTTTTTT
CASNYGRLDTPNTGELFF
>TRBV28|.|.|TRBJ2-3
TGTGCCAGCACCGCGCAAGGAGATACGCAGTATTTT
CASTAQGDTQYF
>TRBV29-1|.|.|TRBJ1-3
TGCAGCGTTGGGGGCCGCTCTGGAAACACCATATATTTT
CSVGGRSGNTIYF
>TRBV6-1|.|.|TRBJ1-3
TGTGCCAGCAGTGAATTAGGCGGTAGCTCTGGAAACACCATATATTTT
CASSELGGSSGNTIYF
>TRBV7-3|TRBD1|.|TRBJ2-2
TGTGCCAGCAGCCCAAGGACAGGGCTTGCCGGGGAGCTGTTTTTT
CASSPRTGLAGELFF
>TRBV18|.|.|TRBJ1-1
TGTGCCAGCTCAGGGATCATAGACACTGAAGCTTTCTTT
CASSGIIDTEAFF
>TRBV2|TRBD1|.|TRBJ2-2
TGTGCCAGCAGTTACAGGGGATCCGGGGAGCTGTTTTTT
CASSYRGSGELFF